A selection of T cell receptor beta chains follows, all from one sample in a study of blood T cell repertoires in COVID-19. TCRdb's copy holds only in-frame clones and misses some; the assay was immunoSEQ multiplex PCR. This sample has approximately 140,000 clones, with around 90% found just once. Sequenced material: peripheral blood. These receptors came from a woman aged 60-75 years with active or convalescent COVID-19. CDR3s include the opening cysteine and the closing phenylalanine or tryptophan. A D gene is named only where the DNA matches it firmly. Some rows mark clone size as missing; the rest say once, few, many or name a class of expanded clone.

size: .
V: TRBV14
D: .
J: TRBJ1-2
CDR3: CASSQGPYGAGYTF
DNA: TGTGCCAGCAGCCAAGGACCGTATGGGGCTGGCTACACCTTC

size: .
V: TRBV11-2
D: .
J: TRBJ1-6
CDR3: CASSLVRYNSPLHF
DNA: TGTGCCAGCAGCTTAGTGAGGTATAATTCACCCCTCCACTTT

size: once
V: TRBV9
D: .
J: TRBJ2-1
CDR3: CASNVQGRVNEQFF
DNA: TGTGCCAGCAACGTACAGGGTCGCGTGAATGAGCAGTTCTTC

size: .
V: TRBV7-2
D: .
J: TRBJ2-1
CDR3: CASSSPGAGAHNEQFF
DNA: TGTGCCAGCAGTTCGCCGGGGGCGGGGGCCCACAATGAGCAGTTCTTC

size: .
V: TRBV6-5
D: TRBD1
J: TRBJ2-3
CDR3: CASRGQAITDTQYF
DNA: TGTGCCAGCAGGGGACAGGCGATCACAGATACGCAGTATTTT

size: .
V: TRBV29-1
D: .
J: TRBJ1-2
CDR3: CSVEEEPYGYTF
DNA: TGCAGCGTTGAAGAGGAGCCATATGGCTACACCTTC

size: .
V: TRBV10-3
D: TRBD1
J: TRBJ1-3
CDR3: CAIRDRSGNTIYF
DNA: TGTGCCATCAGGGACAGGTCTGGAAACACCATATATTTT

size: .
V: TRBV5-8
D: .
J: TRBJ1-2
CDR3: CASSLPLNRYTF
DNA: TGTGCCAGCAGCTTACCCTTAAATCGGTACACCTTC

size: few
V: TRBV19
D: .
J: TRBJ2-2
CDR3: CASSRIQSNTGELFF
DNA: TGTGCCAGTAGCCGAATACAGTCGAACACCGGGGAGCTGTTTTTT

size: .
V: TRBV30
D: .
J: TRBJ1-6
CDR3: CAWSDWAPGSPLHF
DNA: TGTGCCTGGAGTGATTGGGCTCCCGGATCACCCCTCCACTTT

size: once
V: TRBV9
D: .
J: TRBJ1-5
CDR3: CASSVDGQPNQPQHF
DNA: TGTGCCAGCAGCGTAGACGGACAGCCGAATCAGCCCCAGCATTTT

size: .
V: TRBV5-1
D: .
J: TRBJ1-4
CDR3: CASSLVPGLNEKLFF
DNA: TGCGCCAGCAGCTTGGTTCCAGGCCTTAATGAAAAACTGTTTTTT

size: .
V: TRBV14
D: TRBD1
J: TRBJ2-5
CDR3: CASSKPGQGQETQYF
DNA: TGTGCCAGCAGCAAACCGGGACAGGGCCAAGAGACCCAGTACTTC

size: .
V: TRBV6-4
D: TRBD1
J: TRBJ1-5
CDR3: CASSGTGGAGRRGQPQHF
DNA: TGTGCCAGCAGTGGAACAGGGGGCGCGGGTCGTAGGGGGCAGCCCCAGCATTTT

size: .
V: TRBV11-2
D: TRBD2
J: TRBJ2-7
CDR3: CASSNRRAGVEQYF
DNA: TGTGCCAGCAGCAACCGGAGAGCGGGGGTTGAGCAGTACTTC

size: .
V: TRBV3-1/TRBV3-2
D: .
J: TRBJ1-2
CDR3: CASSQAAVLRGYTF
DNA: TGTGCCAGCAGCCAGGCCGCGGTACTTCGTGGCTACACCTTC

size: .
V: TRBV7-2
D: TRBD1
J: TRBJ1-5
CDR3: CASSSGGVQPQHF
DNA: TGTGCCAGCAGCTCAGGGGGAGTCCAGCCCCAGCATTTT

size: .
V: TRBV5-4
D: TRBD1
J: TRBJ2-5
CDR3: CASSPGTGVNKETQYF
DNA: TGTGCCAGCAGCCCTGGGACAGGGGTAAATAAAGAGACCCAGTACTTC

size: .
V: TRBV7-3
D: .
J: TRBJ2-3
CDR3: CASSLGPLDPTDTQYF
DNA: TGTGCCAGCAGCTTAGGTCCACTTGATCCCACAGATACGCAGTATTTT

size: few
V: TRBV7-9
D: .
J: TRBJ1-1
CDR3: CASSSGLNTEAFF
DNA: TGTGCCAGCAGCTCAGGCCTGAACACTGAAGCTTTCTTT

size: .
V: TRBV5-1
D: .
J: TRBJ2-7
CDR3: CASSLPEQAGEQYF
DNA: TGCGCCAGCAGCTTACCAGAGCAGGCGGGCGAGCAGTACTTC

size: .
V: TRBV6-5
D: TRBD1
J: TRBJ1-2
CDR3: CASRNTGASYGYTF
DNA: TGTGCCAGCAGAAATACAGGGGCCTCCTATGGCTACACCTTC

size: few
V: TRBV5-8
D: TRBD2
J: TRBJ2-3
CDR3: CASSFIGRTDTQYF
DNA: TGTGCCAGCAGCTTTATCGGGAGGACAGATACGCAGTATTTT

size: .
V: TRBV10-3
D: .
J: TRBJ1-2
CDR3: CAISQSGTSYGYTF
DNA: TGTGCCATCTCACAATCGGGGACTAGCTATGGCTACACCTTC

size: .
V: TRBV6-1
D: .
J: TRBJ2-7
CDR3: CASSEGGDEQYF
DNA: TGTGCCAGCAGTGAAGGGGGGGACGAGCAGTACTTC

size: .
V: TRBV2
D: TRBD1
J: TRBJ1-1
CDR3: CASRRDRGGKSEAFF
DNA: TGTGCCAGCAGAAGGGACAGGGGGGGAAAATCTGAAGCTTTCTTT

size: .
V: TRBV6-5
D: .
J: TRBJ2-3
CDR3: CASSYGIRGTDTQYF
DNA: TGTGCCAGCAGTTATGGTATCCGGGGCACAGATACGCAGTATTTT

size: .
V: TRBV7-2
D: .
J: TRBJ2-2
CDR3: CASSSSFNTGELFF
DNA: TGTGCCAGCAGCTCCTCGTTCAACACCGGGGAGCTGTTTTTT

size: .
V: TRBV14
D: TRBD1
J: TRBJ1-2
CDR3: CASSLRQGALYGYTF
DNA: TGTGCCAGCAGCCTAAGACAGGGGGCCCTCTATGGCTACACCTTC

size: .
V: TRBV29-1
D: .
J: TRBJ1-3
CDR3: CSVVVTAGNTIYF
DNA: TGCAGCGTTGTCGTTACAGCTGGAAACACCATATATTTT

size: few
V: TRBV5-4
D: TRBD1
J: TRBJ1-1
CDR3: CASSFGQGKTTEAFF
DNA: TGTGCCAGCAGCTTCGGACAGGGAAAGACCACTGAAGCTTTCTTT

size: .
V: TRBV4-3
D: .
J: TRBJ1-1
CDR3: CASSQAWNTEAFF
DNA: TGCGCCAGCAGCCAGGCCTGGAACACTGAAGCTTTCTTT

size: once
V: TRBV9
D: TRBD1
J: TRBJ1-6
CDR3: CASSYQGESPALHF
DNA: TGTGCCAGCAGCTACCAGGGGGAGAGCCCGGCCCTCCACTTT

size: .
V: TRBV28
D: .
J: TRBJ1-2
CDR3: CASSPEGAYGYTF
DNA: TGTGCCAGCAGTCCCGAGGGTGCCTATGGCTACACCTTC

size: .
V: TRBV11-2
D: .
J: TRBJ2-7
CDR3: CASSPSPLEQYF
DNA: TGTGCCAGCAGCCCAAGCCCCCTCGAGCAGTACTTC

size: .
V: TRBV10-3
D: .
J: TRBJ2-2
CDR3: CAISESYGGGGNTGELFF
DNA: TGTGCCATCAGTGAGTCGTACGGTGGTGGTGGTAACACCGGGGAGCTGTTTTTT

size: once
V: TRBV3-1/TRBV3-2
D: TRBD1
J: TRBJ1-2
CDR3: CATLAGTGYGYTF
DNA: TGTGCCACTCTAGCCGGGACAGGGTATGGCTACACCTTC

size: .
V: TRBV5-1
D: .
J: TRBJ2-5
CDR3: CASSLAGVGGQETQYF
DNA: TGCGCCAGCAGCTTGGCCGGAGTAGGGGGCCAAGAGACCCAGTACTTC

size: .
V: TRBV5-1
D: .
J: TRBJ1-4
CDR3: CASSLDGHPNEKLFF
DNA: TGCGCCAGCAGCTTGGATGGGCATCCTAATGAAAAACTGTTTTTT

size: .
V: TRBV6-5
D: TRBD2
J: TRBJ2-3
CDR3: CASSPGLAPIDTQYF
DNA: TGTGCCAGCAGCCCGGGACTAGCCCCCATTGATACGCAGTATTTT

size: few
V: TRBV29-1
D: TRBD1
J: TRBJ1-5
CDR3: CSGRRGHSQPQHF
DNA: TGCAGCGGAAGAAGGGGGCACAGTCAGCCCCAGCATTTT

size: .
V: TRBV10-3
D: TRBD1
J: TRBJ2-5
CDR3: CAITTTGAGETQYF
DNA: TGTGCCATCACTACGACAGGGGCTGGGGAGACCCAGTACTTC

size: .
V: TRBV6-6
D: TRBD1
J: TRBJ2-1
CDR3: CASSYYGQAGNEQFF
DNA: TGTGCCAGCAGTTACTACGGACAGGCTGGAAATGAGCAGTTCTTC

size: .
V: TRBV6-2/TRBV6-3
D: TRBD1
J: TRBJ1-5
CDR3: CASSVTGGFNQPQHF
DNA: TGTGCCAGCAGCGTGACAGGGGGGTTTAATCAGCCCCAGCATTTT

size: .
V: TRBV18
D: TRBD1
J: TRBJ2-5
CDR3: CASSRNDRVGGETQYF
DNA: TGTGCCAGCTCACGAAATGACAGGGTTGGAGGAGAGACCCAGTACTTC

size: .
V: TRBV5-6
D: TRBD1
J: TRBJ1-6
CDR3: CASSLAGGLSSYNSPLHF
DNA: TGTGCCAGCAGCTTGGCAGGGGGATTGAGCTCCTATAATTCACCCCTCCACTTT

size: few
V: TRBV30
D: .
J: TRBJ1-1
CDR3: CAWNLQGNTEAFF
DNA: TGTGCCTGGAACTTACAGGGTAACACTGAAGCTTTCTTT

size: .
V: TRBV6-5
D: .
J: TRBJ1-5
CDR3: CASSYLGIQWPQPQHF
DNA: TGTGCCAGCAGTTACTTGGGCATTCAATGGCCCCAGCCCCAGCATTTT

size: .
V: TRBV6-2/TRBV6-3
D: TRBD1
J: TRBJ1-1
CDR3: CASSPQGSNTEAFF
DNA: TGTGCCAGCAGCCCACAGGGGTCGAACACTGAAGCTTTCTTT

size: .
V: TRBV4-3
D: .
J: TRBJ1-2
CDR3: CASSQVEGGGYGYTF
DNA: TGCGCCAGCAGCCAAGTGGAGGGTGGAGGCTATGGCTACACCTTC

size: .
V: TRBV7-8
D: TRBD1
J: TRBJ1-4
CDR3: CASSPRTGVEKLFF
DNA: TGTGCCAGCAGCCCCAGGACAGGGGTGGAAAAACTGTTTTTT

size: .
V: TRBV19
D: .
J: TRBJ1-5
CDR3: CASSEQLLSNQPQHF
DNA: TGTGCCAGTAGTGAACAGTTACTTAGCAATCAGCCCCAGCATTTT